This T cell receptor beta chain was captured by sequencing in a study of blood T cell repertoires in COVID-19 (dated by TCRdb to 2019 to 2021). With regard to the full study: The collaborator samples originated in the United States, Italy and Spain and spanned the acute and convalescent phases of COVID-19. The prospective study material was composed of cDNA or gDNA derived from T cells, B-cell-depleted T cells, or PBMCs. The dataset comprised deeply sampled blood TCRbeta repertoires from subjects exposed to, actively infected with, or recovered from COVID-19. The repertoires were released in a freely available public database meant as a resource for research on the immune response to SARS-CoV-2. Samples came from the ongoing ImmuneRACE study (first 160 participants) plus 1,254 subjects from 6 global collaborators. Sample metadata almost always included a de-identified subject ID, COVID-19 status, age in years and sex. HLA class I and class II types, where available, came from metadata supplied by the sample provider rather than from assay-based typing. General conclusions and limits of the study: How much clinical and demographic metadata was included differed by source and by participant, and the metadata was provided uncurated.

Regarding this clone: Its antigen remains undetermined. No clone much larger than this one lies a single base away; base qualities are absent.

V and J are truncated by 3 bases and 6 bases respectively, leaving an intervening sequence of 11 bases. Its CDR3 holds 13 amino acids, cysteine through phenylalanine. Only the CDR3 part of the read is kept: 39 bases, read in frame from the first base. The germline V gene gives CDR1 as SGHRS and CDR2 as YFSETQ. TCRbeta CDR3 regions were amplified from genomic DNA by means of the immunoSEQ Assay, a bias-controlled multiplex PCR. The paper's processing steps were these. Within the assay, amplification of reference gene primers was used to estimate how many nucleated cells each sample contained. To quantify the absolute abundance of each unique TCRbeta CDR3 rearrangement, sequence reads were collapsed and filtered. For each sample, productive Simpson clonality was calculated by taking the square root of Simpson's diversity index across productive rearrangements. Imported from immuneACCESS, the table was reduced by TCRdb to in-frame sequences with V and J called. These copies leave out some clones; in studies compared against another copy, an unresolved V gene accounts for under half, and the cause of the remainder is not known. That table furnishes V, J and clone size, whereas the DNA furnished D and trimming. Present in this sample are under 300,000 clones, approximately 91% of which were seen just once. The top ten clones comprise around 0.92% of the sample.

Participants in the prospective study were enrolled through a virtual design, were aged about 18 to 100 years, and lived in approximately 24 United States geographic areas. Cohort assignment in the prospective study relied on participant-reported clinical history from a screening survey and a study questionnaire. For ImmuneRACE Cohort 3, a participant was defined as recovered based on two consecutive negative NP/OP PCR tests, clearance by a healthcare professional, or resolution of symptoms. Each participant in the prospective study had whole blood, serum and a nasopharyngeal or oropharyngeal swab collected by mobile phlebotomists. Over a roughly 2-month period, participants in the prospective study had the option of providing additional blood draws and questionnaires. Before DNA extraction, prospective study blood samples were shipped either frozen or at room temperature.

The receptor chain draws on TRBV5-1 and TRBJ2-3; TRBD1 could be the D gene, as 6 bases match. The clonotype comes from a woman aged 25 to 39 who had recovered from COVID-19. Sequenced input: PBMCs or T cells enriched from blood (not recorded which). This receptor carries the CDR3 CASSSSGADTQYF. The DNA is as follows: TGCGCCAGCAGCTCTTCAGGGGCGGATACGCAGTATTTT.